This is a list of T cell receptor beta chains from one sample in a study of graft-versus-host responses after intestinal transplantation. Clones were read by immunoSEQ multiplex PCR, and TCRdb kept only the in-frame ones, dropping some. The table shows fewer than 120,000 clones, with 90% to 95% occurring only once. Their antigens remain unidentified. The starting material was unstimulated CD8+ T cells sorted from spleen or lymph node cells, obtained before intestinal transplant. These receptors came from a human donor who received an intestinal transplant. Both conserved end residues are part of each CDR3. Each record gives: V gene, J gene, clone size, D gene, CDR3 protein, CDR3 DNA. The D gene is left open where the match is weak. Size is stated for part of the rows, as once, few or many counts, or as a class when the clone is expanded.

>TRBV11-1|TRBJ1-2|NA|NA
CASSLQGYDYGYTF
TGTGCCAGCAGCTTACAAGGGTACGACTATGGCTACACCTTC
>TRBV10-1|TRBJ2-1|NA|NA
CASSVTSGTEGNEQFF
TGCGCCAGCAGTGTGACCAGCGGGACAGAGGGAAATGAGCAGTTCTTC
>TRBV5-4|TRBJ1-1|NA|TRBD1
CASSPRTGKITEAFF
TGTGCCAGCAGCCCGAGGACAGGGAAGATCACTGAAGCTTTCTTT
>TRBV4-1|TRBJ2-1|NA|NA
CASSVFRAPTLLVSYNEQFF
TGCGCCAGCAGCGTCTTCCGGGCACCGACTCTTCTCGTCTCCTACAATGAGCAGTTCTTC
>TRBV29-1|TRBJ2-5|NA|TRBD2
CSVGGTSGRSETQYF
TGCAGCGTTGGAGGGACTAGCGGGAGGTCAGAGACCCAGTACTTC
>TRBV27|TRBJ2-1|once|NA
CASMDGRSSANEQFF
TGTGCCAGCATGGATGGGAGGTCTAGTGCTAATGAGCAGTTCTTC
>TRBV13|TRBJ2-1|NA|TRBD1
CASSSRDRDYNEQFF
TGTGCCAGCAGCTCCCGGGACAGAGACTACAATGAGCAGTTCTTC
>TRBV19|TRBJ2-7|NA|NA
CASSIGSDYEQYF
TGTGCCAGTAGTATAGGATCCGACTACGAGCAGTACTTC
>TRBV14|TRBJ2-1|NA|NA
CASSAVWGEQFF
TGTGCCAGCAGCGCTGTTTGGGGTGAGCAGTTCTTC
>TRBV9|TRBJ2-1|NA|NA
CASSVSGTSYNEQFF
TGTGCCAGCAGCGTTAGCGGAACGTCCTACAATGAGCAGTTCTTC
>TRBV7-3|TRBJ2-7|NA|NA
CASSSGTYEQYF
TGTGCCAGCAGCTCCGGGACATACGAGCAGTACTTC
>TRBV30|TRBJ1-2|NA|NA
CAWSSPPTGNYGYTF
TGTGCCTGGAGTTCCCCCCCGACAGGCAACTATGGCTACACCTTC
>TRBV6-1|TRBJ2-7|NA|TRBD1
CASVGQGFGEQYF
TGTGCCAGCGTGGGACAGGGGTTCGGCGAGCAGTACTTC
>TRBV6-1|TRBJ2-2|few|TRBD2
CASIRLADNTGELFF
TGTGCCAGCATTCGGCTAGCGGACAACACCGGGGAGCTGTTTTTT
>TRBV19|TRBJ2-1|NA|NA
CASSIGLGNSYNEQFF
TGTGCCAGTAGTATAGGTCTCGGGAACTCCTACAATGAGCAGTTCTTC
>TRBV11-3|TRBJ1-1|NA|NA
CASSLAGGAEAFF
TGTGCCAGCAGCTTAGCAGGTGGGGCTGAAGCTTTCTTT
>TRBV19|TRBJ1-2|NA|NA
CASSIDHGGSNYGYTF
TGTGCCAGTAGTATAGATCATGGCGGTTCTAACTATGGCTACACCTTC
>TRBV10-3|TRBJ2-3|NA|NA
CAISSGGNTDTQYF
TGTGCCATCAGTTCAGGGGGGAATACAGATACGCAGTATTTT
>TRBV11-2|TRBJ1-5|once|TRBD1
CASSLGRGDNQPQHF
TGTGCCAGCAGCTTAGGCAGGGGGGACAATCAGCCCCAGCATTTT
>TRBV30|TRBJ2-7|NA|NA
CAWSAGTYEQYF
TGTGCCTGGAGTGCCGGAACCTACGAGCAGTACTTC
>TRBV10-1|TRBJ2-3|NA|NA
CASSESTLWDTQYF
TGCGCCAGCAGTGAGTCTACCCTGTGGGATACGCAGTATTTT
>TRBV9|TRBJ1-4|NA|TRBD1
CASSAGTGGEKLFF
TGTGCCAGCAGCGCCGGGACAGGAGGTGAAAAACTGTTTTTT
>TRBV7-9|TRBJ1-1|NA|NA
CASSFEGNRRVPNTEAFF
TGTGCCAGCAGTTTCGAAGGGAACAGGAGGGTGCCGAACACTGAAGCTTTCTTT
>TRBV30|TRBJ2-2|NA|NA
CAWSTTAGELFF
TGTGCCTGGAGTACAACGGCCGGGGAGCTGTTTTTT
>TRBV19|TRBJ2-7|NA|NA
CASTSGSGASYEQYF
TGTGCCAGTACCTCCGGGTCAGGGGCCTCCTACGAGCAGTACTTC
>TRBV4-1|TRBJ1-1|NA|TRBD1
CASSQKGTGGAFF
TGCGCCAGCAGCCAAAAAGGGACAGGGGGAGCTTTCTTT
>TRBV15|TRBJ2-7|NA|NA
CATSRARAYEQYF
TGTGCCACCAGCAGAGCCAGGGCCTACGAGCAGTACTTC
>TRBV28|TRBJ2-7|once|NA
CASRSGFGAAYEQYF
TGTGCCAGCAGATCCGGGTTTGGGGCTGCCTACGAGCAGTACTTC
>TRBV9|TRBJ2-3|NA|NA
CASSVMSTRTDTQYF
TGTGCCAGCAGCGTAATGTCTACCCGCACAGATACGCAGTATTTT
>TRBV2|TRBJ2-2|NA|NA
CASSAPVRTLNTGELFF
TGTGCCAGCAGCGCCCCCGTCCGTACGTTGAACACCGGGGAGCTGTTTTTT
>TRBV9|TRBJ1-3|NA|TRBD1
CASSVEQGTGNTIYF
TGTGCCAGCAGCGTAGAACAGGGGACTGGAAACACCATATATTTT
>TRBV29-1|TRBJ1-4|NA|TRBD1
CSVEMTGGIEKLFF
TGCAGCGTTGAGATGACAGGGGGTATTGAAAAACTGTTTTTT